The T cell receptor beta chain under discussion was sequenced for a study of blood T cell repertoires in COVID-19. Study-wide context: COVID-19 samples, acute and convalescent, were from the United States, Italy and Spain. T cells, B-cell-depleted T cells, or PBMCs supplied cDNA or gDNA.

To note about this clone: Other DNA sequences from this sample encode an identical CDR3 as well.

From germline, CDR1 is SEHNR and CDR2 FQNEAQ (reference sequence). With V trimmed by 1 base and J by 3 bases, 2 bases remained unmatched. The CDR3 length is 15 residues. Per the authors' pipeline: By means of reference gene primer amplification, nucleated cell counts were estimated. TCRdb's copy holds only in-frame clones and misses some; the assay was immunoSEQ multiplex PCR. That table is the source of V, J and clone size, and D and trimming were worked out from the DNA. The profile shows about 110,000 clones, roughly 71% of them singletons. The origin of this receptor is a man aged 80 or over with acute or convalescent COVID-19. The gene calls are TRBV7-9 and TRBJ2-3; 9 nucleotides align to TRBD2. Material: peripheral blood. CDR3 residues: CASSLGGRGTDTQYF. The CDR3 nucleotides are TGTGCCAGCAGCTTAGGCGGGAGGGGAACAGATACGCAGTATTTT. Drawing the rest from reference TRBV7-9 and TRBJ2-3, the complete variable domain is DTGVSQNPRHKITKRGQNVTFRCDPISEHNRLYWYRQTLGQGPEFLTYFQNEAQLEKSRLLSDRFSAERPKGSFSTLEIQRTEQGDSAMYLCASSLGGRGTDTQYFGPGTRLTVL.